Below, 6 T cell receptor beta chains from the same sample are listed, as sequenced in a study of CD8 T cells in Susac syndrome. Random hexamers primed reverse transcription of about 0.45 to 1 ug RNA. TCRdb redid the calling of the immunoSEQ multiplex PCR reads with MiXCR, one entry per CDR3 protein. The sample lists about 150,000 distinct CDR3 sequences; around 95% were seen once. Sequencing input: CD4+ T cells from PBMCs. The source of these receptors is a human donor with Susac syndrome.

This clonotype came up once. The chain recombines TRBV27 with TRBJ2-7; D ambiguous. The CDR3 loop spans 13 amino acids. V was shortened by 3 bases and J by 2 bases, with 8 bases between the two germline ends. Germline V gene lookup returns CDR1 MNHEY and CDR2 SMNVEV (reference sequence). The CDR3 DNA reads TGTGCCAGCAGTTTCAATGGTCCCTACGAGCAGTACTTC. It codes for CASSFNGPYEQYF.

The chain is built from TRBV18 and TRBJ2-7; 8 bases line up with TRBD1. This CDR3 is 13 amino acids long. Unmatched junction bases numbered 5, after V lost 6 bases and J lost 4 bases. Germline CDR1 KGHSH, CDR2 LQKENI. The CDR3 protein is CASSKGQEYEQYF. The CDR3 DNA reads TGTGCCAGCTCCAAGGGACAGGAATACGAGCAGTACTTC.

CDR3 in amino acids: CASSPSGSKNIQYF. For the CDR3, the DNA is TGTGCCAGCAGCCCTAGCGGATCCAAAAACATTCAGTACTTC. The chain couples TRBV11-2 to TRBJ2-4; 7 bases line up with TRBD2. V lost 5 bases, J lost 2 bases, and 3 bases stayed unmatched. The CDR3 totals 14 residues. Germline V gene sequence: CDR1 SGHAT, CDR2 FQNNGV.

The CDR3 region has the DNA TGTGCCAGCAGCCAATCGGCAGGGAATGGTTATGGCTACACCTTC. It codes for CASSQSAGNGYGYTF. The rearrangement joins TRBV3-1 to TRBJ1-2, with D possibly being TRBD1 (5 bases). The CDR3 runs to 15 residues. V shed 2 bases and J shed 5 bases, with 15 bases lying between them. Germline assignment: CDR1 LGHDT and CDR2 YNNKEL (reference sequence).

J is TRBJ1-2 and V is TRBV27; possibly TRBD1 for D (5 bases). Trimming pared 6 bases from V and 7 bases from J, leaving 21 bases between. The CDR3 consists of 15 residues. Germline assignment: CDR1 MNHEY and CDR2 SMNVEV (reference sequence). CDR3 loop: CASRGLTRRDAGYTF. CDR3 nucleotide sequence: TGTGCCAGCAGGGGCTTGACTCGAAGGGACGCTGGCTACACCTTC.

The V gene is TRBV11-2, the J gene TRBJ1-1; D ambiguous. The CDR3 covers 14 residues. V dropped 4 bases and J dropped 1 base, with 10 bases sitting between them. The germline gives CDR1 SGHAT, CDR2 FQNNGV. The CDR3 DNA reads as TGTGCCAGCAGCTCAGACGGACCGAACACTGAAGCTTTCTTT. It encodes CASSSDGPNTEAFF.